The text below deals with one T cell receptor beta chain. The antigen is undetermined. This sample is part of a study of siplizumab effects on memory and regulatory T cells. Study-level findings and limits: The study found naive T cells seemingly more diverse than memory cells and seemingly major alloresponse contributors. Siplizumab cultures yielded proliferating Tregs whose suppressive function was not confirmed.

V was clipped by 6 bases and J by 1 base; unmatched bases: 8. The CDR3 sequence is 15 residues long. Germline-derived CDR1 and CDR2 are MNHNS and SASEGT. It was 10^5 or so TCR templates that were assayed per sample. This table comes from immunoSEQ multiplex PCR, and its TCRdb copy is limited to in-frame clones, with some not included. There are 50,000 to 70,000 clones in the sample; nearly 98% occur only once, and about 0.1% lies in the top ten. This chain joins TRBV6-1 and TRBJ2-5; 7 bases match TRBD2. The source is a human donor in good health. The specimen was naive CD8+ T cells sorted from blood. This CDR3 reads CASSPLGGGQETQYF. CDR3 coding DNA: TGTGCCAGCAGCCCCCTGGGGGGGGGCCAAGAGACCCAGTACTTC.